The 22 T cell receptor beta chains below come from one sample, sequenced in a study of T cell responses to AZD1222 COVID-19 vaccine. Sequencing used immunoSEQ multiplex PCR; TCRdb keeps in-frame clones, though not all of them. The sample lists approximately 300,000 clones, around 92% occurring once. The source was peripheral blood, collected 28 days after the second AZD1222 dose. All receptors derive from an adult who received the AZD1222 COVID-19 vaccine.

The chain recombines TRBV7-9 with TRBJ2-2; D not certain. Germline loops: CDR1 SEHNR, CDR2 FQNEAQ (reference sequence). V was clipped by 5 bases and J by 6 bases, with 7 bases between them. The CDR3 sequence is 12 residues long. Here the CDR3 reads CASSLPSGELFF. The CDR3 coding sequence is TGTGCCAGCAGCCTCCCCTCCGGGGAGCTGTTTTTT.

The CDR3 DNA is TGTGCCAGCAGCTCCAGGCGTCTGGGGTACAATGAGCAGTTCTTC. It specifies CASSSRRLGYNEQFF. The V gene is TRBV7-9, the J gene TRBJ2-1, with D uncertain. Trimming stripped 4 bases from V and 4 bases from J, with 14 bases between. The CDR3 is made up of 15 amino acids. CDR1 is SEHNR and CDR2 is FQNEAQ in the germline V gene (reference sequence).

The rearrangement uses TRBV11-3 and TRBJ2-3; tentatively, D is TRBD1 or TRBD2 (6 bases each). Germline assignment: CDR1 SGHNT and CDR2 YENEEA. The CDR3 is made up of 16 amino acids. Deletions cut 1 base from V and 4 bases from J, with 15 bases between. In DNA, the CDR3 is TGTGCCAGCAGCTTAGCCGGCAGGGGAGGCGCAGATACGCAGTATTTT. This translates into CASSLAGRGGADTQYF.

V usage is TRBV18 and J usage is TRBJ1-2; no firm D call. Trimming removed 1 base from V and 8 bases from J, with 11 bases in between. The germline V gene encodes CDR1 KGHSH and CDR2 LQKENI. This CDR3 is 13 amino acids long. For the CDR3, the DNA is TGTGCCAGCTCACCACAGGCAGAGCAGGGCTACACCTTC. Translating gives CASSPQAEQGYTF.

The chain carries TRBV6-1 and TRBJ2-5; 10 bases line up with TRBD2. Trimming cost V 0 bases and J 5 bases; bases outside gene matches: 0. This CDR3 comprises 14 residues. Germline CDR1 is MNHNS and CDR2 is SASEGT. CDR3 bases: TGTGCCAGCAGTGAAGCTAGCGGGGGGGAGACCCAGTACTTC. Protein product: CASSEASGGETQYF.

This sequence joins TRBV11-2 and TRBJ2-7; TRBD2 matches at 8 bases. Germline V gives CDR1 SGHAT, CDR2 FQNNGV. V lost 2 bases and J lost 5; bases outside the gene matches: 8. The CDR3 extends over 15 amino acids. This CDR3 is CASSLYSGSGNEQYF. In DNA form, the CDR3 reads TGTGCCAGCAGCTTATACAGCGGGAGTGGCAACGAGCAGTACTTC. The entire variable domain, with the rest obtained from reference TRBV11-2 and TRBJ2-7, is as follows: EAGVAQSPRYKIIEKRQSVAFWCNPISGHATLYWYQQILGQGPKLLIQFQNNGVVDDSQLPKDRFSAERLKGVDSTLKIQPAKLEDSAVYLCASSLYSGSGNEQYFGPGTRLTVT.

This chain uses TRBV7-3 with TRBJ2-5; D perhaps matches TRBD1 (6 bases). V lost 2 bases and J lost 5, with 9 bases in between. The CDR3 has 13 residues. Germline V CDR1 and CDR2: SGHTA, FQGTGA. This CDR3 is CASSLYRDETQYF. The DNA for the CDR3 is TGTGCCAGCAGCTTATACAGGGATGAGACCCAGTACTTC.

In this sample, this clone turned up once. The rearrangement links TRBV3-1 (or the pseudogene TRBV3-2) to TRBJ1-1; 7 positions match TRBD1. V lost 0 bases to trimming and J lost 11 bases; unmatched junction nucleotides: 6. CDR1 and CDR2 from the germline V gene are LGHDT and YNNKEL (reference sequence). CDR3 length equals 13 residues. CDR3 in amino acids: CASSQDYQGEAFF. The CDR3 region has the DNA TGTGCCAGCAGCCAAGATTATCAGGGGGAGGCTTTCTTT.

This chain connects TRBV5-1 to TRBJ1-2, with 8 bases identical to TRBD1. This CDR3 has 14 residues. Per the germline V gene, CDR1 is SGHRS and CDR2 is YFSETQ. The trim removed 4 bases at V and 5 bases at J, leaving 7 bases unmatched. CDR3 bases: TGCGCCAGCAGCGTATACAGGGGGTCGTATGGCTACACCTTC. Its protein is CASSVYRGSYGYTF.

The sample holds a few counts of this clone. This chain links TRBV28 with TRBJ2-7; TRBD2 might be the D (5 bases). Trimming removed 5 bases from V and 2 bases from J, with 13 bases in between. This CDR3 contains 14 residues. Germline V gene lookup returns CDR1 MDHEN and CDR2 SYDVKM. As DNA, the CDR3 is TGTGCCAGCAGTCCCCCCGGACTGGCCTACGAGCAGTACTTC. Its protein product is CASSPPGLAYEQYF.

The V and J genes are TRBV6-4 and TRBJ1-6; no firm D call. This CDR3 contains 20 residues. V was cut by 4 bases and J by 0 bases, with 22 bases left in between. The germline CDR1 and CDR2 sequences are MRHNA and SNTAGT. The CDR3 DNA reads TGTGCCAGCAGTGTCTATCCCGGGTCCTCTCCCCTCTCCTATAATTCACCCCTCCACTTT. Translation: CASSVYPGSSPLSYNSPLHF.

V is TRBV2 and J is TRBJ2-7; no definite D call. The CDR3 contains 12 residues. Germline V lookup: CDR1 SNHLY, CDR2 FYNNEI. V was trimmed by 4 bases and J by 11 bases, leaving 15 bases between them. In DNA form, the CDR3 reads TGTGCCAGCAGTGGGTACAGCGTGGGGAAGTACTTC. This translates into CASSGYSVGKYF.

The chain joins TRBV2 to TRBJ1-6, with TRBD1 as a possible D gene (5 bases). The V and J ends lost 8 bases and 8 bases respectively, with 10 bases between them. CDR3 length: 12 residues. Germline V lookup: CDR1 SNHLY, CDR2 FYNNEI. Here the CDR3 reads CASSGGDSPLHF. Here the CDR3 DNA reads TGTGCCAGCTCGGGGGGAGATTCACCCCTCCACTTT.

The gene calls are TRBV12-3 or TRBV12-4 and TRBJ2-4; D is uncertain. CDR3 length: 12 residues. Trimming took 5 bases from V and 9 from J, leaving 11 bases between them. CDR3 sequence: CASSPGRTIQYF. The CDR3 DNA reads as TGTGCCAGCAGTCCCGGACGGACCATTCAGTACTTC.

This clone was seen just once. The CDR3 is CASRPTGPGELFF. As DNA, the CDR3 is TGCGCCAGCAGACCTACAGGGCCAGGGGAGCTGTTTTTT. The V and J genes are TRBV5-1 and TRBJ2-2; tentatively, D is TRBD1 (6 bases). The V end lost 5 bases, the J end lost 8 bases, and 13 bases lay between the germline ends. The germline CDR1 and CDR2 sequences are SGHRS and YFSETQ. The CDR3 consists of 13 residues.

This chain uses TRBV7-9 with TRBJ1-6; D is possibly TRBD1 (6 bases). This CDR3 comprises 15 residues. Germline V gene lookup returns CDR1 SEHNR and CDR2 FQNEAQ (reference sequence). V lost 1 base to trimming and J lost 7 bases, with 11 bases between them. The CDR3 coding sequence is TGTGCCAGCAGCTTAGTACAGGGCAGGAATTCACCCCTCCACTTT. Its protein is CASSLVQGRNSPLHF.

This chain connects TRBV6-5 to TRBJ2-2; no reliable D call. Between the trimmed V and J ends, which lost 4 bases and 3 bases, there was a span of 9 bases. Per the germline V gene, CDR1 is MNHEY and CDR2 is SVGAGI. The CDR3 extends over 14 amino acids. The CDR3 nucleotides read TGTGCCAGCAGTTCCCTCGCGGACACCGGGGAGCTGTTTTTT. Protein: CASSSLADTGELFF.

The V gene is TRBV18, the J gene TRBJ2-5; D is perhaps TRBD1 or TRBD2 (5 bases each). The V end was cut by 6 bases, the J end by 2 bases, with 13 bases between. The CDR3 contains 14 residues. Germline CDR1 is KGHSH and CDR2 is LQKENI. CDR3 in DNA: TGTGCCAGCTCGTTCCCGGGACGGCAAGAGACCCAGTACTTC. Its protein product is CASSFPGRQETQYF.

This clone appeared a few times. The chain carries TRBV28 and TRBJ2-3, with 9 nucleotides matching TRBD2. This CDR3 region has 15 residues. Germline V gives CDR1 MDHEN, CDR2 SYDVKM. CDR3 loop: CARREVAGGTDTQYF. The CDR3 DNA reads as TGTGCTCGCCGGGAAGTAGCGGGGGGCACAGATACGCAGTATTTT.

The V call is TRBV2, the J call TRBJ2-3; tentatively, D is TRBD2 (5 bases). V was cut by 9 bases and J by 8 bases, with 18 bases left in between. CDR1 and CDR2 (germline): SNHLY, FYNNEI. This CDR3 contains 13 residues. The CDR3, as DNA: TGTGCCAGGGACGCCAGCAGTGGAGGTACGCAGTATTTT. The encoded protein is CARDASSGGTQYF.

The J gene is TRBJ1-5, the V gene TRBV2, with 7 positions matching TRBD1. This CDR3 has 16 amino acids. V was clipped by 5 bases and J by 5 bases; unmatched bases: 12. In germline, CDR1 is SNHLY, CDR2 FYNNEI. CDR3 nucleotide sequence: TGTGCCAGCAGTATCCGAAGGGGGCGGCAAGATCAGCCCCAGCATTTT. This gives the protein CASSIRRGRQDQPQHF.

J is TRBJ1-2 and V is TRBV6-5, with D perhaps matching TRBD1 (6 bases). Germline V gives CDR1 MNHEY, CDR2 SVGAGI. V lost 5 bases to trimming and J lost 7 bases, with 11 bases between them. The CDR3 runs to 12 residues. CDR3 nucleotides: TGTGCCAGCAGTCCACAGGGAGGTGGCTACACCTTC. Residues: CASSPQGGGYTF.